These 17 T cell receptor beta chains originate from one sample sequenced in a study of shared clonotypes between healthy human individuals. Here immunoSEQ multiplex PCR was the method, and the copy in TCRdb shows in-frame clones only, minus some. This sample has roughly 2.5 million clones, with more than 80% found just once. The sequencing sample was made of naive CD4+ T cells sorted from blood. Noted subset: CD45RA+ positively selected. These receptors were taken from a man in his late teens or twenties in good health.

This clone was recorded once. V gene TRBV7-6 combines with J gene TRBJ2-7; D unresolved. V shed 2 bases and J shed 3 bases, with 8 bases lying between them. Per germline, CDR1 SGHVS and CDR2 FNYEAQ. The CDR3 spans 13 residues. The DNA for the CDR3 is TGTGCCAGCAGCTTAAAAGGAAGCTACGAGCAGTACTTC. This gives the protein CASSLKGSYEQYF. The whole variable domain, filled in from reference TRBV7-6 and TRBJ2-7, reads GAGVSQSPRYKVTKRGQDVALRCDPISGHVSLYWYRQALGQGPEFLTYFNYEAQQDKSGLPNDRFSAERPEGSISTLTIQRTEQRDSAMYRCASSLKGSYEQYFGPGTRLTVT.

As for this clone: Other DNA sequences of this sample code for an identical CDR3. The chain employs TRBV6-1 and TRBJ2-3; D is unclear. Germline CDR1 MNHNS, CDR2 SASEGT. V dropped 4 bases and J dropped 2 bases, with 10 bases sitting between them. The CDR3 is made up of 14 amino acids. The CDR3 nucleotides read TGTGCCAGCAGTGTCGGCGGAAACACAGATACGCAGTATTTT. Its protein is CASSVGGNTDTQYF.

Turning to this clone: Relative to the germline gene, one junction end is altered; a read error may explain this. The genes are TRBV6-1 and TRBJ1-3; D gene uncertain. The CDR3 has 13 amino acids. CDR1 and CDR2 (germline): MNHNS, SASEGT. The CDR3 region has the DNA TGTGCCAGCACTGAAGCAGCAGGAAACACCATATATTTT. This translates into CASTEAAGNTIYF.

The genes are TRBV7-8 and TRBJ2-3, with 8 bases fitting TRBD2. The CDR3 loop spans 15 amino acids. The germline V gene has CDR1 SGHVS and CDR2 FQNEAQ. V dropped 8 bases and J dropped 0; count of bases not matched to a gene: 7. The chain's CDR3 is CASETSGKSTDTQYF. CDR3 DNA: TGTGCCAGCGAAACTAGCGGAAAAAGCACAGATACGCAGTATTTT.

The J gene is TRBJ1-6, the V gene TRBV27; D might be TRBD1 (5 bases). This CDR3 has 12 amino acids. CDR1 and CDR2 (germline): MNHEY, SMNVEV (reference sequence). Trimming pared 3 bases from V and 11 bases from J, leaving 8 bases between. The DNA for the CDR3 is TGTGCCAGCAGTTTTAGGGGTACACCCCTCCACTTT. Protein product: CASSFRGTPLHF.

This chain connects TRBV4-1 to TRBJ1-5, with D uncertain. Deletions cut 0 bases from V and 5 bases from J, with 8 bases between. Germline loops: CDR1 MGHRA, CDR2 YSYEKL. The CDR3 covers 14 residues. The CDR3 is CASSQDVLDQPQHF. For the CDR3, the DNA is TGCGCCAGCAGCCAAGATGTTTTGGATCAGCCCCAGCATTTT.

A word on this clone: This sample includes further DNA sequences coding for the same CDR3. This chain joins TRBV6-5 and TRBJ2-6; no definite D call. Germline V gene lookup returns CDR1 MNHEY and CDR2 SVGAGI. Trimming stripped 2 bases from V and 0 bases from J, with 5 bases between. The CDR3 extends over 15 amino acids. CDR3 sequence reads: CASSYLSSGANVLTF. Written as DNA, the CDR3 is TGTGCCAGCAGTTACCTCAGCTCTGGGGCCAACGTCCTGACTTTC.

This sequence joins TRBV6-5 and TRBJ2-7; 7 nucleotides agree with TRBD1. This CDR3 is built from 16 residues. Germline V lookup: CDR1 MNHEY, CDR2 SVGAGI. The trim removed 0 bases at V and 6 bases at J, leaving 11 bases unmatched. CDR3 nucleotide sequence: TGTGCCAGCAGTTACTCGAGTTCCGACAGGGTCTCCGAGCAGTACTTC. This sequence encodes CASSYSSSDRVSEQYF.

A word on this clone: The same CDR3 also results from other DNA sequences found in this sample. The chain links TRBV2 to TRBJ1-4; 8 bases are a match to TRBD1. Per germline, CDR1 SNHLY and CDR2 FYNNEI. This CDR3 has 14 amino acids. Germline trimming cut 3 bases from V and 5 bases from J; bases unmatched to any gene: 2. Here the CDR3 reads CASSETGVNEKLFF. In DNA form, the CDR3 reads TGTGCCAGCAGTGAGACAGGGGTAAATGAAAAACTGTTTTTT.

A single count supports this clone. The chain couples TRBV5-1 to TRBJ2-7; D is perhaps TRBD2 (6 bases). V was trimmed by 2 bases and J by 2 bases, leaving 14 bases between them. The CDR3 is 15 residues long. Germline values: CDR1 SGHRS, CDR2 YFSETQ. The CDR3 DNA reads as TGCGCCAGCAGCTTAGATGGGACTCGGACCTACGAGCAGTACTTC. Its protein is CASSLDGTRTYEQYF.

The chain recombines TRBV6-6 with TRBJ1-4; the D gene is possibly TRBD1 (5 bases). Between the trimmed V and J ends, which lost 5 bases and 8 bases, there was a span of 6 bases. Per germline, CDR1 MNHNY and CDR2 SVGAGI (reference sequence). This CDR3 has 11 amino acids. The chain's CDR3 is CASSAGEKLFF. CDR3 bases: TGTGCCAGCAGTGCAGGGGAAAAACTGTTTTTT.

The chain has TRBV10-3 and TRBJ2-1; D possibly corresponds to TRBD2 (5 bases). The V end lost 6 bases, the J end lost 9 bases, and 12 bases lay between the germline ends. The CDR3 is 12 residues long. The V gene's germline CDR1 is ENHRY and CDR2 SYGVKD. As DNA, the CDR3 is TGTGCCATCAGGGACTCTGCGGGTGAGCAGTTCTTC. Translating gives CAIRDSAGEQFF.

The chain links TRBV6-1 to TRBJ1-2; D unclear. CDR1 and CDR2 (germline): MNHNS, SASEGT. This CDR3 contains 14 residues. V dropped 1 base and J dropped 4 bases, with 10 bases sitting between them. CDR3: CASSEGGAIYGYTF. The CDR3 DNA reads TGTGCCAGCAGTGAAGGGGGTGCGATCTATGGCTACACCTTC.

This chain links TRBV30 with TRBJ1-2; D may be TRBD1 (5 bases). CDR3 size: 11 residues. The germline gives CDR1 GTSNPN, CDR2 SVGIG (reference sequence). V lost 7 bases and J 8 bases, leaving 14 bases between the germline ends. The CDR3 sequence is CALTPGGGYTF. CDR3 sequence (DNA): TGTGCCTTAACCCCGGGGGGGGGCTACACCTTC.

This clone appeared a single time. The chain is built from TRBV7-9 and TRBJ2-6; D is ambiguous. This CDR3 has 17 amino acids. CDR1 is SEHNR and CDR2 is FQNEAQ in the germline V gene (reference sequence). Deletions cut 5 bases from V and 0 bases from J, with 14 bases between. CDR3 DNA: TGTGCCAGCAGCCTCACTCACAGCACCTCTGGGGCCAACGTCCTGACTTTC. Translating gives CASSLTHSTSGANVLTF.

This chain links TRBV27 with TRBJ2-7; 10 bases fit TRBD1. Germline V lookup: CDR1 MNHEY, CDR2 SMNVEV (reference sequence). The V gene end was trimmed by 7 bases and the J gene end by 4 bases; junction bases not matched to a gene: 7. The CDR3 is 14 amino acids. In DNA, the CDR3 is TGTGCCAGCACTTCCCGGGACAGGGGTTACGAGCAGTACTTC. Translation: CASTSRDRGYEQYF.

V and J are TRBV13 and TRBJ1-2; tentatively, D is TRBD1 (5 bases). Deletions cut 1 base from V and 8 bases from J, with 11 bases between. Germline V lookup: CDR1 PRHDT, CDR2 FYEKMQ (reference sequence). This CDR3 spans 13 amino acids. The CDR3 loop is CASSLAQGYGYTF. Written as DNA, the CDR3 is TGTGCCAGCAGCTTAGCCCAGGGCTACGGCTACACCTTC.